The T cell receptor (beta chain) described here comes from a study of blood T cell repertoires in COVID-19. The data were produced by immunoSEQ multiplex PCR, yet TCRdb's version contains in-frame clones alone and is incomplete. Found here are some 100,000 clones, approximately 90% of them singletons; the top ten hold 17%. The CDR3 covers 17 residues. J gave up 3 bases and V 4 bases, and 10 bases lay outside the gene matches. Germline V lookup: CDR1 LNHDA, CDR2 SQIVND (reference sequence). This TCR derives from a man aged 45-65 years with acute or convalescent COVID-19. Sequencing input: peripheral blood. This sequence joins TRBV19 and TRBJ2-7, with 12 bases identical to TRBD1. As DNA, the CDR3 is TGTGCCAGTAGTACCGGGACAGGGGGCACTTTTGTCTACGAGCAGTACTTC. This codes for CASSTGTGGTFVYEQYF.